Listed below are T cell receptor beta chains from one sample, sequenced in a study of T cell changes during pregnancy in multiple sclerosis. Libraries were prepared by immunoSEQ multiplex PCR; TCRdb keeps only in-frame clonotypes and omits some of them. The sample holds approximately 70,000 clones, 92% seen once. The sample in question was peripheral blood, obtained in the second trimester of pregnancy. These receptors all stem from a female donor in good health, enrolled as a control in a pregnancy study. CDR3s include the opening cysteine and the closing phenylalanine or tryptophan. Fields, in order: clone size, V gene, D gene, J gene, CDR3 DNA, CDR3 protein. D genes are given only for firm matches. Size values are once, few and many counts, or a class for expanded clones, and some rows have none.

NA	TRBV6-1	TRBD2	TRBJ2-7	TGTGCCAGCAGTCCCGGGACTAGCGACCTCTACGAGCAGTACTTC	CASSPGTSDLYEQYF
NA	TRBV10-2	NA	TRBJ2-2	TGCGCCAGCTCCGGGACGGGGGTGAGCGGGGAGCTGTTTTTT	CASSGTGVSGELFF
NA	TRBV6-5	TRBD2	TRBJ2-1	TGTGCCAGCAGTCGACTAGCGGGCGGTTACAATGAGCAGTTCTTC	CASSRLAGGYNEQFF
NA	TRBV7-9	NA	TRBJ2-3	TGTGCCAGCAGCCATCCTATTGGGAGCCCCGATACGCAGTATTTT	CASSHPIGSPDTQYF
NA	TRBV29-1	TRBD1	TRBJ2-3	TGCAGCGTCGCCAGACAGGGGGCGCGAGATACGCAGTATTTT	CSVARQGARDTQYF
NA	TRBV5-1	TRBD1	TRBJ1-1	TGCGCCAGCAGCAGGGAACAGGGGGCTGAAGCTTTCTTT	CASSREQGAEAFF
NA	TRBV7-8	TRBD1	TRBJ1-1	TGTGCCAGCAGCCCGGACAGGTTAGTCTGGCGGGCTTTCTTT	CASSPDRLVWRAFF
NA	TRBV11-2	NA	TRBJ2-7	TGTGCCAGCAGCTTAGGACTCCCTGGGGAGCAGTACTTC	CASSLGLPGEQYF
NA	TRBV7-3	TRBD2	TRBJ2-3	TGTGCCAGCAGCCCCGGACTAGTTAATACAGATACGCAGTATTTT	CASSPGLVNTDTQYF
NA	TRBV6-6	NA	TRBJ1-2	TGTGCCAGCAGTTACTCCCCGTCAGGGCTTTATGGCTACACCTTC	CASSYSPSGLYGYTF
NA	TRBV4-3	TRBD2	TRBJ2-7	TGCGCCAGCAGCCAAGATAAAGCGGGAGTACTCTACGAGCAGTACTTC	CASSQDKAGVLYEQYF
NA	TRBV11-3	NA	TRBJ1-1	TGTGCCAGCAGCTTAACCAGGCAGGGCACGTCTGAAGCTTTCTTT	CASSLTRQGTSEAFF
NA	TRBV19	TRBD1	TRBJ1-5	TGTGCCAGTAGTCCCCAGGGGGCCCGGCAGCCCCAGCATTTT	CASSPQGARQPQHF
NA	TRBV5-4	NA	TRBJ2-7	TGTGCCAGCAGCTTGGGAGGCGGTAGCCTCGAGCAGTACTTC	CASSLGGGSLEQYF
NA	TRBV19	NA	TRBJ2-1	TGTGCCAGTATGGCCAATGAGCAGTTCTTC	CASMANEQFF
NA	TRBV9	NA	TRBJ1-4	TGTGCCAGCAGCGTATTCACGGGGGAAAAACTGTTTTTT	CASSVFTGEKLFF
NA	TRBV6-6	NA	TRBJ2-7	TGTGCCAGCAGTTACTCGACAAGCGGGTTCTACGAGCAGTACTTC	CASSYSTSGFYEQYF
NA	TRBV5-6	TRBD1	TRBJ1-2	TGTGCCAGCAGCCGATCGACAGGGTCCGATGGCTACACCTTC	CASSRSTGSDGYTF
NA	TRBV5-1	TRBD1	TRBJ1-1	TGCGCCAGCTGGGACAGCCTTAACACTGAAGCTTTCTTT	CASWDSLNTEAFF
once	TRBV6-5	TRBD1	TRBJ1-2	TGTGCCAGCAGTAGGGGACAGAGCTATGGCTACACCTTC	CASSRGQSYGYTF
NA	TRBV12-5	NA	TRBJ2-3	TGTGCTAGTGGACAAGGGGGCACAGATACGCAGTATTTT	CASGQGGTDTQYF
NA	TRBV19	NA	TRBJ1-1	TGTGCCAGTAGTATCTTGGGGGCGGGGAACACTGAAGCTTTCTTT	CASSILGAGNTEAFF
NA	TRBV14	NA	TRBJ2-2	TGTGCCAGCAGCCAGGAACTAGTCGGGGAGCTGTTTTTT	CASSQELVGELFF
NA	TRBV19	NA	TRBJ2-3	TGTGCCAGTAGTTTTAGCGGCACAGATACGCAGTATTTT	CASSFSGTDTQYF
NA	TRBV27	TRBD1	TRBJ2-4	TGTGCCAGCAGTCCCTTAGGACAGGGCCTAGCCAAAAACATTCAGTACTTC	CASSPLGQGLAKNIQYF
NA	TRBV5-1	NA	TRBJ2-5	TGCGCCAGCAGCTTGACAGGTGGGGAGACCCAGTACTTC	CASSLTGGETQYF
NA	TRBV9	NA	TRBJ1-6	TGTGCCAGCAGCGTAGGGCGGGGGAATTCACCCCTCCACTTT	CASSVGRGNSPLHF
NA	TRBV28	TRBD1	TRBJ1-1	TGTGCCAGCAGTTTACGGGCAGGGGGGATCTTGTACATGAACACTGAAGCTTTCTTT	CASSLRAGGILYMNTEAFF
NA	TRBV6-4	TRBD2	TRBJ2-3	TGTGCCAGCAGTGACTCGAGGGCTAGCGGGGGGGCCTCAGATACGCAGTATTTT	CASSDSRASGGASDTQYF
NA	TRBV10-3	NA	TRBJ1-3	TGTGCCATCAGTGATTTACACCGTGCTGGAAACACCATATATTTT	CAISDLHRAGNTIYF
NA	TRBV10-3	NA	TRBJ2-1	TGTGCCATCATAGGAGACAGACACAATGAGCAGTTCTTC	CAIIGDRHNEQFF
NA	TRBV6-4	TRBD2	TRBJ2-3	TGTGCCAGCAGTCTGGCGGGAGAGGTTGATACGCAGTATTTT	CASSLAGEVDTQYF
NA	TRBV6-1	NA	TRBJ2-7	TGTGCCAGCAGCCGAGGTTTGAGCTCCTACGAGCAGTACTTC	CASSRGLSSYEQYF
NA	TRBV10-3	TRBD1	TRBJ2-7	TGTGCCATCAGCCCGGGACAGGGGGCAGACGAGCAGTACTTC	CAISPGQGADEQYF
NA	TRBV7-7	TRBD1	TRBJ1-5	TGTGCCAGCAGCTCATCAACGGGACAGGGGAAGGATCAGCCCCAGCATTTT	CASSSSTGQGKDQPQHF
NA	TRBV29-1	NA	TRBJ2-1	TGCAGCGTTGAGTGGCTAGTCTATGAGCAGTTCTTC	CSVEWLVYEQFF
NA	TRBV28	NA	TRBJ1-1	TGTGCCAGCAGTTTTCGAGGGTTGGGAGAAGCTTTCTTT	CASSFRGLGEAFF
NA	TRBV11-2	TRBD1	TRBJ1-2	TGTGCCAGCAGCCTGGACAGGGGAGACTATGGCTACACCTTC	CASSLDRGDYGYTF
NA	TRBV5-1	TRBD2	TRBJ2-3	TGCGCCAGCAGCTTGGCGGCGGGAGGGCTTGCAGATACGCAGTATTTT	CASSLAAGGLADTQYF
NA	TRBV19	NA	TRBJ2-1	TGTGCCAGTAGTGCACTAGCCCCACCCCGGAGGAAGTTCTTC	CASSALAPPRRKFF
NA	TRBV6-1	TRBD2	TRBJ2-7	TGTGCCAGCAGTGAAGGGGGTAATAGCGGGCGTTCTTACGAGCAGTACTTC	CASSEGGNSGRSYEQYF
once	TRBV4-3	TRBD1	TRBJ2-3	TGCGCCAGCTCACGGACAGGGGAAGCGGCAGATACGCAGTATTTT	CASSRTGEAADTQYF
NA	TRBV10-1	TRBD1	TRBJ1-2	TGCGCCCGAGGGGGCAGGGGCTATGGCTACACCTTC	CARGGRGYGYTF
few	TRBV29-1	NA	TRBJ1-1	TGCAGCGTTGAAGATATGGGGGCGAACACTGAAGCTTTCTTT	CSVEDMGANTEAFF
NA	TRBV28	TRBD2	TRBJ2-3	TGTGCCAGCAGTCCCCTCCCTAGCGGGCCGATGAGCACAGATACGCAGTATTTT	CASSPLPSGPMSTDTQYF
NA	TRBV4-2	TRBD2	TRBJ2-1	TGTGCCAGCAGCCGAGATCCTAGCGGGGGGGTAAACAATGAGCAGTTCTTC	CASSRDPSGGVNNEQFF
NA	TRBV7-8	NA	TRBJ1-5	TGTGCCAGCAGCTTAGACCCAGGTCAGCCCCAGCATTTT	CASSLDPGQPQHF
NA	TRBV19	TRBD1	TRBJ1-5	TGTGCCAGTAACCCGGGACAGAACAGCAATCAGCCCCAGCATTTT	CASNPGQNSNQPQHF
once	TRBV15	TRBD1	TRBJ2-7	TGTGCCACCAGCAGAGATCCCGGGACAGGGAACCCCTACGAGCAGTACTTC	CATSRDPGTGNPYEQYF
NA	TRBV5-5	TRBD1	TRBJ1-6	TGTGCCAGCAGCTCCTGGACAGGGGGCGATTCACCCCTCCACTTT	CASSSWTGGDSPLHF
NA	TRBV27	NA	TRBJ2-7	TGTGCCAGCAGTTTACACAGGGAGTACGAGCAGTACTTC	CASSLHREYEQYF
NA	TRBV10-3	TRBD2	TRBJ2-7	TGTGCCATGGGGGGGGGAGAGGGCGAGCAGTACTTC	CAMGGGEGEQYF
NA	TRBV6-6	TRBD2	TRBJ2-1	TGTGCCAGCAATTACCTAGCGGGGCGCTATGAGCAGTTCTTC	CASNYLAGRYEQFF
NA	TRBV6-5	NA	TRBJ1-2	TGTGCCAGCAGTTACTCACGGGGGACTAACTATGGCTACACCTTC	CASSYSRGTNYGYTF
NA	TRBV20-1	NA	TRBJ2-5	TGCAGTGGAGGCGTCCAAGAGACCCAGTACTTC	CSGGVQETQYF
NA	TRBV6-1	TRBD1	TRBJ2-2	TGTGCCAGCAGTGAAACAGGGGACACCGGGGAGCTGTTTTTT	CASSETGDTGELFF